Listed here are 16 T cell receptor beta chains from one sample, sequenced in a study of neurological immune-mediated disorders. TCRdb fed the 5' RACE reads into MiXCR, producing one record per CDR3 protein. The table shows 25,000 to 35,000 distinct CDR3 sequences, with more than 1.3% occurring only once. The specimen was PBMCs. The receptors were sampled from a woman aged 25 to 39 with multiple sclerosis.

This clonotype appeared many times. The genes are TRBV7-2 and TRBJ2-2; unclear D gene. CDR3 length equals 14 residues. Germline assignment: CDR1 SGHTA and CDR2 FQGNSA. The ends were cut back, 2 bases at V and 0 bases at J, with 4 bases in the middle. The CDR3 region is CASSLWTNTGELFF. CDR3 in DNA: TGTGCCAGCAGCTTATGGACGAACACCGGGGAGCTGTTTTTT.

At least ten counts were recorded for this clonotype. V is TRBV7-2 and J is TRBJ2-3; weak D call: TRBD2 (7 bases). This CDR3 has 16 residues. Germline CDR1 SGHTA, CDR2 FQGNSA. Trimming removed 8 bases at V and 2 bases at J, with 20 bases between. Written as DNA, the CDR3 is TGTGCCAGCGGGAAGGGGGGGCCAGGCCTCACAGATACGCAGTATTTT. The encoded protein is CASGKGGPGLTDTQYF.

In this sample, this clonotype turned up many times. The chain joins TRBV7-9 to TRBJ1-1; no firm D call. Germline V gene data show CDR1 as SEHNR and CDR2 as FQNEAQ (reference sequence). The CDR3 is 16 amino acids. V was pared by 4 bases and J by 1 base, with 16 bases between. The CDR3 region has the DNA TGTGCCAGCAGCTCCTACACGGGCCGCAGGAACACTGAAGCTTTCTTT. It specifies CASSSYTGRRNTEAFF.

This clonotype was observed many times. The chain links TRBV12-3 or TRBV12-4 to TRBJ2-5; 11 bases align to TRBD1. This CDR3 is 15 amino acids long. V shed 5 bases and J 4 bases; nucleotides not matched to a gene: 6. The CDR3 loop reads CASSIGTGGTETQYF. In nucleotides, the CDR3 is TGTGCCAGCAGTATCGGGACAGGGGGTACAGAGACCCAGTACTTC.

This clonotype occurred a few times. The chain has TRBV7-9 and TRBJ1-2; D is ambiguous. This CDR3 contains 13 residues. Trimming left V 5 bases short and J 3 bases short, with 10 bases between. Germline V gene lookup returns CDR1 SEHNR and CDR2 FQNEAQ (reference sequence). The CDR3 sequence is CASSPPRDYGYTF. As DNA, the CDR3 is TGTGCCAGCAGCCCGCCGCGAGACTATGGCTACACCTTC.

The V gene is TRBV10-3, the J gene TRBJ2-3, with TRBD2 identical over 10 bases. The CDR3 runs to 14 residues. Per germline, CDR1 ENHRY and CDR2 SYGVKD. V lost 3 bases to trimming and J lost 4 bases; unmatched junction nucleotides: 1. CDR3 bases: TGTGCCATCAGTGACCTAGCGGGGGCAGATACGCAGTATTTT. Its protein product is CAISDLAGADTQYF.

In this sample, this clonotype turned up many times. This chain links TRBV6-5 with TRBJ2-1, with TRBD1 matching 7 bases. V gave up 3 bases and J gave up 7 bases; unmatched junction bases: 6. Per the germline V gene, CDR1 is MNHEY and CDR2 is SVGAGI. This CDR3 is built from 14 residues. In nucleotides, the CDR3 is TGTGCCAGCAGTTATACTACAGGGGATAATGAGCAGTTCTTC. Protein sequence: CASSYTTGDNEQFF.

V and J are TRBV12-3 or TRBV12-4 and TRBJ1-5; 8 positions match TRBD1. The CDR3 runs to 16 residues. Trimming took 4 bases from V and 1 from J; bases not matched to a gene: 6. Here the CDR3 DNA reads TGTGCCAGCAGTTGGGGCGGACAGGGAAGCAATCAGCCCCAGCATTTT. Protein sequence: CASSWGGQGSNQPQHF.

This clonotype showed up many times. V gene TRBV4-3 combines with J gene TRBJ2-7, with D perhaps matching TRBD1 (5 bases). CDR3 size: 15 residues. Germline-derived CDR1 and CDR2 are LGHNA and YSLEER. The germline V and J ends were trimmed by 4 bases and 5 bases, with 18 bases remaining between them. The CDR3 reads CASSLGQGGNHEQYF. The DNA for the CDR3 is TGCGCCAGCAGCCTCGGGCAGGGCGGCAACCACGAGCAGTACTTC.

This clonotype was seen many times. The chain carries TRBV20-1 and TRBJ1-1; weak D call: TRBD1 (6 bases). CDR3 length equals 14 residues. The germline V gene has CDR1 DFQATT and CDR2 SNEGSKA (reference sequence). With 2 bases removed from V and 3 bases from J, the gap between germline ends came to 13 bases. CDR3 nucleotide sequence: TGCAGTGCTAGACAGGGGCGGGGGGACACTGAAGCTTTCTTT. It is translated as CSARQGRGDTEAFF.

This clonotype was counted at least ten times. The genes are TRBV7-2 and TRBJ2-3, with 7 bases aligning to TRBD1. Germline assignment: CDR1 SGHTA and CDR2 FQGNSA. V was pared by 5 bases and J by 0 bases, with 5 bases of the junction left unmatched. There are 15 residues in the CDR3. The CDR3 loop is CASSQDRPSTDTQYF. The CDR3 DNA follows: TGTGCCAGCAGCCAGGACAGGCCTAGCACAGATACGCAGTATTTT.

This clonotype was found many times. V gene TRBV10-3 combines with J gene TRBJ1-5, with TRBD1 as a possible D gene (5 bases). This CDR3 is built from 12 residues. The ends were cut back, 4 bases at V and 7 bases at J, with 8 bases in the middle. The germline CDR1 and CDR2 sequences are ENHRY and SYGVKD. The CDR3 region has the DNA TGTGCCATCAGTGGGGGGGGACAGCCCCAGCATTTT. Translated, it gives CAISGGGQPQHF.

This clonotype was counted many times. The CDR3 DNA is TGCAGTGTTAGGCAGGGGAACACTGAAGCTTTCTTT. The encoded protein is CSVRQGNTEAFF. The chain joins TRBV20-1 to TRBJ1-1, with a possible D match to TRBD1 (5 bases). V was clipped by 7 bases and J by 1 base, with 10 bases between them. The CDR3 has 12 amino acids. CDR1 DFQATT and CDR2 SNEGSKA come from the germline V gene (reference sequence).

This clonotype was picked up many times. The J gene is TRBJ1-1, the V gene TRBV7-9; D uncertain. Trimming took off 5 bases at V and 1 base at J, with 11 bases between the two ends. The CDR3 contains 14 residues. Germline lookup yields CDR1 SEHNR and CDR2 FQNEAQ (reference sequence). The DNA for the CDR3 is TGTGCCAGCAGCCCGAAGGCGGCGAACACTGAAGCTTTCTTT. This encodes CASSPKAANTEAFF.

This clonotype is medium-sized (0.01 to 0.1%) by share. The chain couples TRBV20-1 to TRBJ1-2, with D uncertain. CDR1 DFQATT and CDR2 SNEGSKA come from the germline V gene (reference sequence). Trimming shortened V by 3 bases and J by 3 bases, and 5 bases separated the two germline ends. The CDR3 consists of 11 residues. CDR3 bases: TGCAGTGCTAGGGAGTACTATGGCTACACCTTC. This sequence encodes CSAREYYGYTF.

This clonotype showed up just a few times. The V gene is TRBV19, the J gene TRBJ1-1, with D possibly being TRBD1 (6 bases). Germline V gene data show CDR1 as LNHDA and CDR2 as SQIVND (reference sequence). The CDR3 runs to 14 residues. Trimming removed 5 bases from V and 5 bases from J, with 15 bases in between. The CDR3 here is CASSSRGARTEAFF. In DNA form, the CDR3 reads TGTGCCAGTAGTTCTAGGGGGGCGAGAACTGAAGCTTTCTTT.